The text below deals with one TCR beta chain. Germline V lookup: CDR1 MDHEN, CDR2 SYDVKM. The CDR3 runs 15 residues. Trimming took off 5 bases at V and 8 bases at J, with 16 bases between the two ends. One entry per CDR3 protein, called by TCRdb with MiXCR from the RT-PCR reads. The data hold fewer than 800,000 distinct CDR3 sequences, with more than 13% observed a single time. This clonotype was obtained from a female donor in good health, serving as a healthy control. The chain uses TRBV28 and TRBJ1-6, with D uncertain. Material for sequencing was memory CD4+ T cells from blood. The CDR3 DNA follows: TGTGCCAGCAGTCTTAGGACCGGCATTCATTCACCCCTCCACTTT. Its translation: CASSLRTGIHSPLHF.